These 14 T cell receptor beta chains were sequenced from one sample in a study of OX40 agonist ivuxolimab in advanced cancers. Profiling relied on immunoSEQ multiplex PCR, and the TCRdb table lists in-frame clones only, not all of them. The repertoire holds 55,000 to 65,000 clones, with around 84% as singletons. This specimen consisted of CD4+ or CD8+ T cells sorted from blood, obtained in a trial of the OX40 agonist ivuxolimab. These receptors were collected from an adult with an advanced solid tumor such as melanoma, head and neck, liver or kidney cancer.

This clone appeared once. The chain has TRBV19 and TRBJ2-1, with 8 bases fitting TRBD1. The CDR3 length is 14 residues. In germline, CDR1 is LNHDA, CDR2 SQIVND (reference sequence). V was clipped by 3 bases and J by 9 bases; unmatched bases: 7. CDR3 sequence (DNA): TGTGCCAGTAGTATGAGGATTGGGACAGGTGAGCAGTTCTTC. Translating it yields CASSMRIGTGEQFF.

In this sample, this clone turned up once. This chain links TRBV28 with TRBJ2-1; D possibly corresponds to TRBD2 (6 bases). The CDR3 loop spans 15 amino acids. Germline-derived CDR1 and CDR2 are MDHEN and SYDVKM. Deletions cut 3 bases from V and 3 bases from J, with 12 bases between. The CDR3 nucleotides read TGTGCCAGCAGTTTCGGGGGACTCGGCTACAATGAGCAGTTCTTC. Translation gives CASSFGGLGYNEQFF.

The chain carries TRBV10-3 and TRBJ2-1; TRBD2 aligns across 12 bases. Losses at the gene ends were 6 bases for V and 6 bases for J; bases not matched to a gene: 6. The CDR3 consists of 15 residues. Looked up from germline, CDR1 is ENHRY and CDR2 is SYGVKD. The CDR3: CAISPGLAGLNEQFF. Written as DNA, the CDR3 is TGTGCCATCAGCCCGGGACTAGCGGGCCTCAATGAGCAGTTCTTC.

The chain combines TRBV28 with TRBJ1-6; no clear D. There are 15 residues in the CDR3. Germline V gene data show CDR1 as MDHEN and CDR2 as SYDVKM. V lost 3 bases and J lost 4, with 10 bases in between. The CDR3 region is CASSLGTVYNSPLHF. In DNA, the CDR3 is TGTGCCAGCAGTTTGGGTACAGTATATAATTCACCCCTCCACTTT. The variable domain in full, with the rest retrieved from reference TRBV28 and TRBJ1-6, is DVKVTQSSRYLVKRTGEKVFLECVQDMDHENMFWYRQDPGLGLRLIYFSYDVKMKEKGDIPEGYSVSREKKERFSLILESASTNQTSMYLCASSLGTVYNSPLHFGNGTRLTVT.

J is TRBJ2-6 and V is TRBV7-9, with 9 bases that match TRBD1. This CDR3 is built from 15 residues. J lost 8 bases, V lost 3 bases, and 5 bases had no gene match. The germline V gene has CDR1 SEHNR and CDR2 FQNEAQ (reference sequence). The CDR3 region has the DNA TGTGCCAGCAGCTTCGGGACAGGGAGTACCAACGTCCTGACTTTC. Protein: CASSFGTGSTNVLTF.

The chain is built from TRBV27 and TRBJ1-1, with D perhaps matching TRBD1 (6 bases). V lost 4 bases to trimming and J lost 0 bases, with 18 bases between them. CDR3 size: 17 residues. Germline V gives CDR1 MNHEY, CDR2 SMNVEV (reference sequence). Written as DNA, the CDR3 is TGTGCCAGCAGTTCACCGACAGGTGCTGGGGTGAACACTGAAGCTTTCTTT. Amino acids: CASSSPTGAGVNTEAFF.

The CDR3 spells CASSPPGGRGETEAFF. The CDR3 nucleotides read TGTGCCAGCAGTCCGCCAGGCGGGCGAGGGGAAACTGAAGCTTTCTTT. The chain carries TRBV28 and TRBJ1-1; D perhaps matches TRBD1 (5 bases). This CDR3 spans 16 amino acids. Germline V CDR1 and CDR2: MDHEN, SYDVKM. V was pared by 5 bases and J by 5 bases, with 21 bases between.

The chain combines TRBV28 with TRBJ1-5; 9 bases are shared with TRBD1. V lost 4 bases, J lost 0 bases, and 10 bases stayed unmatched. CDR1 is MDHEN and CDR2 is SYDVKM in the germline V gene. The CDR3 contains 18 residues. The CDR3 sequence is CASSYPGQGSYSNQPQHF. CDR3 DNA: TGTGCCAGCAGTTATCCGGGACAGGGAAGTTATAGCAATCAGCCCCAGCATTTT. Full variable domain (outside the CDR3, taken from reference TRBV28 and TRBJ1-5): DVKVTQSSRYLVKRTGEKVFLECVQDMDHENMFWYRQDPGLGLRLIYFSYDVKMKEKGDIPEGYSVSREKKERFSLILESASTNQTSMYLCASSYPGQGSYSNQPQHFGDGTRLSIL.

This chain links TRBV6-5 with TRBJ2-7; 7 positions match TRBD2. Per germline, CDR1 MNHEY and CDR2 SVGAGI. The CDR3 has 15 residues. With 5 bases clipped from V and 6 bases from J, the junction kept 13 bases outside the gene matches. The CDR3 DNA is TGTGCCAGCAGTCGCCCCTCGGATGGGAGGGGCGAGCAGTACTTC. Translation: CASSRPSDGRGEQYF.

V is TRBV7-6 and J is TRBJ2-3; 10 nucleotides agree with TRBD2. The CDR3 consists of 15 residues. After removal of 5 bases from V and 8 bases from J, the junction contained 10 bases not matched to a gene. Germline loops: CDR1 SGHVS, CDR2 FNYEAQ. CDR3 in amino acids: CASSVASGGDGTQYF. In nucleotides, the CDR3 is TGTGCCAGCAGCGTCGCTAGCGGGGGAGATGGTACGCAGTATTTT.

This clone was observed a single time. V and J are TRBV11-3 and TRBJ2-2, with D perhaps matching TRBD1 (6 bases). V lost 1 base and J lost 7, with 10 bases in between. Germline CDR1 is SGHNT and CDR2 is YENEEA. This CDR3 is 14 amino acids long. The CDR3 DNA is TGTGCCAGCAGCTTAGGGACAGCCGGCGGGGAGCTGTTTTTT. Translated: CASSLGTAGGELFF.

J is TRBJ1-4 and V is TRBV23-1; 8 positions agree with TRBD1. TRBV23-1 is marked as an open reading frame, function uncertain. With 4 bases clipped from V and 0 bases from J, the junction kept 4 bases outside the gene matches. The CDR3 runs to 16 residues. Here the CDR3 reads CASSRAQGATNEKLFF. The CDR3 DNA follows: TGCGCCAGCAGTCGAGCACAGGGGGCAACTAATGAAAAACTGTTTTTT.

This chain connects TRBV5-1 to TRBJ1-3, with D perhaps TRBD1 (5 bases). Trimming shortened V by 4 bases and J by 0 bases, and 11 bases separated the two germline ends. Germline assignment: CDR1 SGHRS and CDR2 YFSETQ. This CDR3 has 15 residues. The CDR3 nucleotides read TGCGCCAGCAGCGAGGGGCCGAGCTCTGGAAACACCATATATTTT. This codes for CASSEGPSSGNTIYF. Full variable domain (outside the CDR3, taken from reference TRBV5-1 and TRBJ1-3): KAGVTQTPRYLIKTRGQQVTLSCSPISGHRSVSWYQQTPGQGLQFLFEYFSETQRNKGNFPGRFSGRQFSNSRSEMNVSTLELGDSALYLCASSEGPSSGNTIYFGEGSWLTVV.

The gene calls are TRBV7-2 and TRBJ2-7; D possibly corresponds to TRBD1 (6 bases). The CDR3 runs to 15 residues. Trimming stripped 4 bases from V and 0 bases from J, with 13 bases between. CDR1 is SGHTA, CDR2 FQGNSA, per germline. CDR3 protein: CASSSGQAPSYEQYF. As DNA, the CDR3 is TGTGCCAGCAGCTCGGGACAAGCGCCCTCCTACGAGCAGTACTTC.